The 5 T cell receptor beta chains presented below share a single source sample, sequenced in a study of T cell responses to AZD1222 COVID-19 vaccine (dated by TCRdb to the early 2020s). The library came from the immunoSEQ multiplex PCR assay. Not all clones reach the TCRdb copy of this immuneACCESS table, which keeps in-frame sequences only. Checked studies attribute under half of the gap to unresolved V genes and leave the rest unexplained. Recorded for this sample are roughly 100,000 clones; roughly nine tenths of them occurred a single time. The top ten hold more than 40% of the sample. The time point tag for this specimen amounts to: about 28 days (+/-7) after the second vaccine dose. The sequencing used peripheral blood, collected 28 days after the second AZD1222 dose. All receptors derive from an adult who received the AZD1222 COVID-19 vaccine.

V and J are TRBV18 and TRBJ1-1, with D hard to call. The germline CDR1 and CDR2 sequences are KGHSH and LQKENI. V was clipped by 3 bases and J by 4 bases, with 15 bases between them. The CDR3 length is 15 residues. The CDR3 reads CASSPSEGSPTEAFF. In nucleotides, the CDR3 is TGTGCCAGCTCACCCTCAGAGGGTAGCCCCACTGAAGCTTTCTTT.

V gene TRBV6-1 combines with J gene TRBJ2-3; D not certain. Germline CDR1 and CDR2: MNHNS and SASEGT. The length of the CDR3 is 12 residues. V gave up 5 bases and J gave up 6 bases, with 9 bases separating them. CDR3 sequence (DNA): TGTGCCAGCAGTACTCTGGAGGATACGCAGTATTTT. Translating gives CASSTLEDTQYF.

At least ten counts were recorded for this clone. This rearrangement joins TRBV19 to TRBJ1-1; maybe TRBD1 (5 bases). CDR1 LNHDA and CDR2 SQIVND come from the germline V gene (reference sequence). CDR3 length equals 14 residues. V was clipped by 10 bases and J by 2 bases, with 17 bases between them. The CDR3 sequence is CATGPGLGNTEAFF. CDR3 nucleotides: TGTGCCACCGGGCCAGGGCTGGGTAACACTGAAGCTTTCTTT.

As regards this clone: Other DNA sequences within the sample encode an identical CDR3. This rearrangement joins TRBV28 to TRBJ1-5; the D is unclear. The CDR3 has 12 amino acids. V dropped 5 bases and J dropped 0 bases, with 2 bases sitting between them. Germline V gives CDR1 MDHEN, CDR2 SYDVKM. DNA of the CDR3: TGTGCCAGCAGTGATAGCAATCAGCCCCAGCATTTT. Amino acids: CASSDSNQPQHF.

The chain has TRBV28 and TRBJ2-5, with TRBD2 identical over 13 bases. J gave up 4 bases and V 6 bases, and 14 bases lay outside the gene matches. From germline, CDR1 is MDHEN and CDR2 SYDVKM. CDR3 length: 18 amino acids. CDR3 residues: CASRGLAGAVWSRETQYF. The CDR3 region has the DNA TGTGCCAGCAGAGGACTAGCGGGAGCAGTTTGGAGCAGAGAGACCCAGTACTTC.